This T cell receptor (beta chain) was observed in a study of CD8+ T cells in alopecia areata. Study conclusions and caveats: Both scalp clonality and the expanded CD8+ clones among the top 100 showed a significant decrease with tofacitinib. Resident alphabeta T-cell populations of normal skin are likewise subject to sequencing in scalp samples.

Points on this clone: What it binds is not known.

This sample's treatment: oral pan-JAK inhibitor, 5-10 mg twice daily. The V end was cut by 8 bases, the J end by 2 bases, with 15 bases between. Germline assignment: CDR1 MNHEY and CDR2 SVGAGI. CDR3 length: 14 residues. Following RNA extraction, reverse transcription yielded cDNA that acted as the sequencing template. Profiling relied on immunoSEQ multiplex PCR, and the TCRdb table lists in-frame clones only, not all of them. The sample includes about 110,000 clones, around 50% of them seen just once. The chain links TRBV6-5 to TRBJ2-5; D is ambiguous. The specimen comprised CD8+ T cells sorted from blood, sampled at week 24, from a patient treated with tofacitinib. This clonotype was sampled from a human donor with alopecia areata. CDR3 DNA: TGTGCCAGCGCTGAAATGCAGCCTCAAGAGACCCAGTACTTC. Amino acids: CASAEMQPQETQYF.